This T cell receptor beta chain came from a study of T cell changes during pregnancy in multiple sclerosis. CDR3 length: 13 residues. Germline V gene data show CDR1 as MNHEY and CDR2 as SVGAGI. Trimming removed 5 bases at V and 9 bases at J, with 14 bases between. Profiling relied on immunoSEQ multiplex PCR, and the TCRdb table lists in-frame clones only, not all of them. This sample carries tens of thousands of clones, 85% to 95% of them seen once, and the ten largest clones take more than 0.7%. The chain couples TRBV6-5 to TRBJ2-4, with D possibly matching TRBD1 (5 bases). The TCR comes from a female donor with multiple sclerosis, enrolled in a pregnancy study. The sample here was CD4+ T cells from peripheral blood mononuclear cells, taken in the third trimester of pregnancy. DNA for the CDR3: TGTGCCAGCAGTCGCCAGGGTTCCGGCATTCAGTACTTC. This sequence encodes CASSRQGSGIQYF.